These 27 T cell receptor beta chains came from one sample sequenced in a study of shared clonotypes between healthy human individuals. TCRdb keeps only in-frame clones here, not all; method: immunoSEQ multiplex PCR. Here the sample spans approximately 2.5 million clones, 93% being singletons. The sequenced sample was naive CD4+ T cells from PBMCs. Documented subset: CD45RA+ positively selected. The receptors shown here come from a man aged 18 to 29 in good health. Some clones in this sample may be carry-over from other donors' samples.

V is TRBV10-3 and J is TRBJ2-7; D might be TRBD1 (6 bases). The CDR3 has 14 amino acids. Per the germline V gene, CDR1 is ENHRY and CDR2 is SYGVKD. Trimming took off 10 bases at V and 2 bases at J, with 18 bases between the two ends. The CDR3 region has the DNA TGTGCCAGCCCCGGGACATCCGAGACCTACGAGCAGTACTTC. It translates to CASPGTSETYEQYF.

The chain combines TRBV28 with TRBJ1-2; D is ambiguous. Trimming took off 8 bases at V and 8 bases at J, with 12 bases between the two ends. The CDR3 spans 11 residues. The V gene's germline CDR1 is MDHEN and CDR2 SYDVKM. In nucleotides, the CDR3 is TGTGCCAGCGAAGTTGCTCGGGGCTACACCTTC. It codes for CASEVARGYTF.

The chain recombines TRBV20-1 with TRBJ2-1, with a weak D call TRBD1 (5 bases). Germline CDR1 and CDR2: DFQATT and SNEGSKA (reference sequence). The CDR3 spans 11 residues. Trimming removed 5 bases at V and 10 bases at J, with 12 bases between. The chain's CDR3 is CSAGAGGEQFF. The CDR3 DNA reads as TGCAGTGCTGGGGCTGGTGGGGAGCAGTTCTTC.

The chain uses TRBV5-1 and TRBJ2-7; D not certain. The V gene's germline CDR1 is SGHRS and CDR2 YFSETQ. V was cut by 1 base and J by 2 bases, with 19 bases left in between. The CDR3 is 17 amino acids. This CDR3 reads CASSLLLSDQSTYEQYF. The CDR3 DNA sequence: TGCGCCAGCAGCTTGTTGTTGTCAGACCAAAGTACCTACGAGCAGTACTTC.

The CDR3 sequence: CASSQGLTGGNQPQHF. The CDR3 DNA follows: TGCGCCAGCAGCCAAGGTTTGACAGGGGGCAATCAGCCCCAGCATTTT. The chain uses TRBV4-1 and TRBJ1-5; TRBD1 matches at 8 bases. The germline CDR1 and CDR2 sequences are MGHRA and YSYEKL. V lost 1 base and J lost 2; bases outside the gene matches: 4. The CDR3 runs 16 residues.

The V and J genes are TRBV28 and TRBJ1-4; D not resolved. Trimming took 2 bases from V and 0 from J, leaving 7 bases between them. Germline CDR1 reads MDHEN; CDR2 reads SYDVKM. The CDR3 loop spans 15 amino acids. CDR3 in DNA: TGTGCCAGCAGTTTAGTGGCAGCAACTAATGAAAAACTGTTTTTT. This gives the protein CASSLVAATNEKLFF.

The chain joins TRBV27 to TRBJ1-4; possibly TRBD1 for D (6 bases). The CDR3 length is 15 residues. Germline V CDR1 and CDR2: MNHEY, SMNVEV (reference sequence). Trimming removed 5 bases at V and 6 bases at J, with 16 bases between. CDR3 loop: CASSATGKGDEKLFF. DNA of the CDR3: TGTGCCAGCAGTGCAACAGGGAAGGGGGATGAAAAACTGTTTTTT.

This clone showed up just once. V and J are TRBV18 and TRBJ1-1, with D possibly matching TRBD1 (6 bases). The germline V and J ends were trimmed by 2 bases and 0 bases, with 16 bases remaining between them. This CDR3 is built from 17 residues. CDR1 is KGHSH and CDR2 is LQKENI in the germline V gene. The CDR3 loop is CASSPFSLAGVNTEAFF. As DNA, the CDR3 is TGTGCCAGCTCACCATTTAGTTTGGCAGGGGTGAACACTGAAGCTTTCTTT.

This sequence joins TRBV11-3 and TRBJ1-2, with unresolved D. Trimming left V 5 bases short and J 0 bases short, with 19 bases between. Germline CDR1 and CDR2: SGHNT and YENEEA. The CDR3 sequence is 17 residues long. The CDR3, as DNA: TGTGCCAGCAGCCTAGGGCGCGTGTATTGGTCTAACTATGGCTACACCTTC. It translates to CASSLGRVYWSNYGYTF.

The rearrangement links TRBV28 to TRBJ1-5, with D uncertain. Germline loops: CDR1 MDHEN, CDR2 SYDVKM. V was cut by 5 bases and J by 9 bases, with 8 bases left in between. The CDR3 spans 11 residues. CDR3 DNA: TGTGCCAGCAGTACCCGTTTGCCCCAGCATTTT. As protein: CASSTRLPQHF.

The chain employs TRBV5-8 and TRBJ1-6, with D perhaps TRBD1 (6 bases). The CDR3 loop spans 16 amino acids. In germline, CDR1 is SGHTS, CDR2 YDEGEE. V lost 2 bases to trimming and J lost 9 bases, with 18 bases between them. CDR3 in DNA: TGTGCCAGCAGCTTCATAAACAGGGAAAGAGGTTCACCCCTCCACTTT. Residues: CASSFINRERGSPLHF.

The chain carries TRBV5-1 and TRBJ2-5, with D perhaps matching TRBD1 or TRBD2 (5 bases each). The DNA end lines up better with TRBJ2-7; the J call may be wrong. Germline lookup yields CDR1 SGHRS and CDR2 YFSETQ. The CDR3 consists of 13 residues. CDR3 coding DNA: TGCGCCAGCAGCATACGGGACCACTACGAGCAGTACTTC. Residues: CASSIRDHYEQYF.

V usage is TRBV6-6 and J usage is TRBJ1-1, with D hard to call. This CDR3 is 14 amino acids long. Per the germline V gene, CDR1 is MNHNY and CDR2 is SVGAGI (reference sequence). Trimming took 8 bases from V and 1 from J, leaving 14 bases between them. CDR3 DNA: TGTGCCAGCGAAAATCACCGGACGAACACTGAAGCTTTCTTT. Its translation is CASENHRTNTEAFF.

V is TRBV7-5 and J is TRBJ2-1; the DNA was not used to check the table's D call, TRBD2. TRBV7-5 constitutes a pseudogene. The CDR3 has 16 residues. The CDR3, as DNA: TGTGTCAGAAGCCCCCATTTGGTTTATCCGGGCAATGAGCAGTTCTTC. It specifies CVRSPHLVYPGNEQFF.

V is TRBV19 and J is TRBJ2-1, with D possibly TRBD1 on 5 matching bases. The CDR3 is made up of 12 amino acids. V was pared by 4 bases and J by 8 bases, with 9 bases between. CDR1 is LNHDA and CDR2 is SQIVND in the germline V gene (reference sequence). CDR3 sequence reads: CASSTGSYEQFF. CDR3 DNA sequence: TGTGCCAGTAGTACAGGGTCCTATGAGCAGTTCTTC.

Remarks on this clone: Other DNA sequences in this specimen translate into the identical CDR3. J is TRBJ2-3 and V is TRBV27; tentatively, D is TRBD1 or TRBD2 (5 bases each). The CDR3 is 13 amino acids. Per the germline V gene, CDR1 is MNHEY and CDR2 is SMNVEV (reference sequence). Trimming removed 7 bases from V and 4 bases from J, with 12 bases in between. The CDR3 bases are TGTGCCAGCACCCTGAGAGGGGCAGATACGCAGTATTTT. Its protein product is CASTLRGADTQYF.

The chain combines TRBV28 with TRBJ1-2; D call uncertain. Looked up from germline, CDR1 is MDHEN and CDR2 is SYDVKM. The CDR3 spans 16 residues. The V and J ends lost 5 bases and 0 bases respectively, with 16 bases between them. Here the CDR3 reads CASSHWGVPSNYGYTF. The CDR3 DNA is TGTGCCAGCAGTCATTGGGGAGTCCCCTCTAACTATGGCTACACCTTC.

V and J are TRBV27 and TRBJ2-7; 11 bases align to TRBD2. The CDR3 has 15 amino acids. Germline lookup yields CDR1 MNHEY and CDR2 SMNVEV (reference sequence). V shed 6 bases, J shed 3 bases, and the junction held 7 bases outside the gene matches. CDR3 sequence (DNA): TGTGCCAGCAGCTTCACTAGCGGGAGATACTACGAGCAGTACTTC. Its protein is CASSFTSGRYYEQYF.

The rearrangement joins TRBV27 to TRBJ2-3; D is ambiguous. Germline V gene lookup returns CDR1 MNHEY and CDR2 SMNVEV (reference sequence). Trimming took 0 bases from V and 8 from J, leaving 3 bases between them. The CDR3 is 11 residues long. As DNA, the CDR3 is TGTGCCAGCAGTTTATCAAGTACGCAGTATTTT. Translated: CASSLSSTQYF.

The rearrangement joins TRBV4-1 to TRBJ2-2, with no clear D. With 3 bases removed from V and 3 bases from J, the gap between germline ends came to 17 bases. This CDR3 has 17 residues. From germline, CDR1 is MGHRA and CDR2 YSYEKL. This chain's CDR3 is CASSHYGARLDTGELFF. CDR3 sequence (DNA): TGCGCCAGCAGCCACTACGGAGCGAGGTTGGACACCGGGGAGCTGTTTTTT.

The V and J genes are TRBV9 and TRBJ2-7; perhaps TRBD2 as D (5 bases). The CDR3 is 16 amino acids. The V and J ends lost 0 bases and 4 bases respectively, with 17 bases between them. Germline V CDR1 and CDR2: SGDLS, YYNGEE. CDR3 region: CASSVDHGVSVYEQYF. The CDR3 nucleotides are TGTGCCAGCAGCGTAGACCACGGGGTCTCTGTTTACGAGCAGTACTTC.

J is TRBJ1-4 and V is TRBV7-2, with TRBD1 as a possible D gene (5 bases). The CDR3 runs 14 residues. Trimming left V 6 bases short and J 8 bases short, with 16 bases between. Germline values: CDR1 SGHTA, CDR2 FQGNSA. Here the CDR3 DNA reads TGTGCCAGCAGGACAGAGCGCAGGGAGGAAAAACTGTTTTTT. Residues: CASRTERREEKLFF. Combining the CDR3 with reference TRBV7-2 and TRBJ1-4 gives the whole variable domain GAGVSQSPSNKVTEKGKDVELRCDPISGHTALYWYRQSLGQGLEFLIYFQGNSAPDKSGLPSDRFSAERTGGSVSTLTIQRTQQEDSAVYLCASRTERREEKLFFGSGTQLSVL.

This clone showed up just once. This specimen includes other DNA sequences encoding the same CDR3. The chain recombines TRBV18 with TRBJ2-5; D is possibly TRBD2 (5 bases). The germline V gene encodes CDR1 KGHSH and CDR2 LQKENI. The CDR3 totals 14 residues. V was trimmed by 0 bases and J by 5 bases, leaving 10 bases between them. CDR3: CASSPPSGGETQYF. CDR3 in DNA: TGTGCCAGCTCACCACCAAGCGGCGGGGAGACCCAGTACTTC.

The rearrangement joins TRBV11-2 to TRBJ2-5, with 10 bases lining up with TRBD2. Germline V lookup: CDR1 SGHAT, CDR2 FQNNGV. J lost 5 bases, V lost 6 bases, and 6 bases had no gene match. This CDR3 is built from 14 residues. The CDR3 nucleotides read TGTGCCAGCAGTCCTGCAGCGGGAGGGGAGACCCAGTACTTC. Amino acid sequence: CASSPAAGGETQYF. The full variable domain, with the rest looked up from reference TRBV11-2 and TRBJ2-5, is EAGVAQSPRYKIIEKRQSVAFWCNPISGHATLYWYQQILGQGPKLLIQFQNNGVVDDSQLPKDRFSAERLKGVDSTLKIQPAKLEDSAVYLCASSPAAGGETQYFGPGTRLLVL.

V usage is TRBV5-1 and J usage is TRBJ2-3; D may match TRBD1 or TRBD2 (5 bases each). The V gene lost 6 bases and the J gene lost 4 bases, with 15 bases spanning the gap. This CDR3 is built from 14 residues. CDR1 is SGHRS, CDR2 YFSETQ, per germline. The CDR3 sequence: CASTSRAEADTQYF. For the CDR3, the DNA is TGCGCCAGCACAAGCAGGGCGGAGGCAGATACGCAGTATTTT.

This chain connects TRBV19 to TRBJ2-7; possible D gene TRBD1, 6 bases. The V gene's germline CDR1 is LNHDA and CDR2 SQIVND (reference sequence). The CDR3 totals 15 residues. V was trimmed by 6 bases and J by 2 bases, leaving 17 bases between them. The CDR3 sequence: CASSPKEQGPYEQYF. As DNA, the CDR3 is TGTGCCAGTAGCCCCAAGGAACAGGGACCCTACGAGCAGTACTTC.

The gene calls are TRBV2 and TRBJ1-2; D perhaps matches TRBD1 (6 bases). CDR1 is SNHLY and CDR2 is FYNNEI in the germline V gene. The CDR3 runs to 13 residues. The V end lost 6 bases, the J end lost 1 base, and 9 bases lay between the germline ends. The CDR3 nucleotides read TGTGCCAGCAGAACAGGGATTAACTATGGCTACACCTTC. Residues: CASRTGINYGYTF.